This T cell receptor (beta chain) was captured by sequencing in a study of T cells in Graves' hyperthyroidism and ophthalmopathy. This clonotype was counted ten times or more. The antigen is unknown. Researchers took RNA transcripts and amplified the TCR beta CDR3 regions from them. A first-round RT-PCR of the TCR CDR3 used the HTBI primer set. In TCRdb, the multiplex PCR reads were re-called with MiXCR into one record per CDR3 protein. The sample holds more than 300,000 distinct CDR3 sequences, roughly an eighth seen once. Study observations and caveats: The model made its ophthalmopathy prediction, and onset followed a median about 6.8 months later.

Germline values: CDR1 LNHDA, CDR2 SQIVND (reference sequence). The CDR3 is made up of 13 amino acids. V trimming: 4 bases; J trimming: 5 bases; junction bases outside the gene matches: 5. Sequenced: blood. The chain has TRBV19 and TRBJ2-7; 7 bases line up with TRBD1. The sequence was obtained from a woman under 30 with Graves' hyperthyroidism. This chain's CDR3 is CASSNQQGNEQYF. CDR3 DNA: TGTGCCAGTAGTAACCAACAGGGGAACGAGCAGTACTTC.